Listed here are 16 T cell receptor beta chains from one sample, sequenced in a study of T cells in Graves' hyperthyroidism and ophthalmopathy (dated by TCRdb to the late 2010s). The library was prepared using multiplex PCR. These reads were obtained on an Illumina HiSeq 2000. TCR beta CDR3 regions were amplified from RNA transcripts. For the first round of RT-PCR on the TCR CDR3, the HTBI primer set was used together with the Qiagen OneStep RT-PCR kit. TCRdb reworked the public reads: Q25 trimming with fastp, MiXCR clone assembly, productive beta chains retained. A single entry per CDR3 protein holds the most common genes and DNA from its merged rows. This sample comprises fewer than 650,000 distinct CDR3 sequences, about 15% of them detected only once. The ten largest clones represent less than 6% of the sample. Sequenced: blood. These receptors all stem from a woman aged 25 to 39 with Graves' hyperthyroidism that later progressed to Graves' ophthalmopathy.

The sample holds a few counts of this clonotype. The genes are TRBV20-1 and TRBJ2-3, with TRBD2 identical over 12 bases. CDR1 is DFQATT and CDR2 is SNEGSKA in the germline V gene (reference sequence). J lost 3 bases, V lost 5 bases, and 6 bases had no gene match. CDR3 length: 15 amino acids. CDR3 in amino acids: CSAQLTSGRTDTQYF. The DNA of the CDR3 is TGCAGTGCTCAGCTGACTAGCGGGAGAACAGATACGCAGTATTTT.

This clonotype was observed a few times. The CDR3 coding sequence is TGTGCCAGCAGCCAAGATGGTAGTTCTAATCAGCCCCAGCATTTT. Translated, it gives CASSQDGSSNQPQHF. The genes are TRBV4-2 and TRBJ1-5; no definite D call. CDR1 is LGHNA, CDR2 YNFKEQ, per germline. The CDR3 runs 15 residues. Trimming removed 0 bases from V and 4 bases from J, with 10 bases in between.

The chain recombines TRBV5-1 with TRBJ2-5, with D perhaps TRBD1 (5 bases). The germline CDR1 and CDR2 sequences are SGHRS and YFSETQ. Trimming removed 0 bases from V and 1 base from J, with 7 bases in between. CDR3 length: 14 amino acids. The CDR3 region has the DNA TGCGCCAGCAGCTTGGTCGACAGCCAAGAGACCCAGTACTTC. This translates into CASSLVDSQETQYF.

This clonotype was seen many times. This chain connects TRBV7-9 to TRBJ2-7; D uncertain. CDR1 is SEHNR and CDR2 is FQNEAQ in the germline V gene (reference sequence). Trimming stripped 2 bases from V and 3 bases from J, with 11 bases between. The length of the CDR3 is 14 residues. The CDR3 DNA follows: TGTGCCAGCAGCTTATTGCACGGAGACTACGAGCAGTACTTC. Protein: CASSLLHGDYEQYF.

This chain uses TRBV24-1 with TRBJ2-4, with 7 bases matching TRBD1. CDR3 length equals 16 residues. V dropped 2 bases and J dropped 7; count of bases not matched to a gene: 10. CDR1 is KGHDR and CDR2 is SFDVKD in the germline V gene. The CDR3: CATSDSTRQGRNIQYF. The CDR3 region has the DNA TGTGCCACCAGTGATTCTACCCGACAGGGTCGGAACATTCAGTACTTC.

This clonotype appeared many times. The chain is built from TRBV9 and TRBJ1-1; D remains ambiguous. This CDR3 has 14 residues. Germline V gene lookup returns CDR1 SGDLS and CDR2 YYNGEE. Trimming cost V 4 bases and J 8 bases, with 18 bases left between them. In DNA form, the CDR3 reads TGTGCCAGCAGCAATAGGGAGGGAGGCAAGGAAGCTTTCTTT. This sequence encodes CASSNREGGKEAFF.

In its sample, this clonotype was seen a few times. V usage is TRBV29-1 and J usage is TRBJ1-2; D ambiguous. Deletions cut 3 bases from V and 4 bases from J, with 9 bases between. Germline V lookup: CDR1 SQVTM, CDR2 ANQGSEA. The CDR3 is 12 residues long. The CDR3 spells CSVEVGVYGYTF. CDR3 nucleotide sequence: TGCAGCGTTGAGGTTGGGGTCTATGGCTACACCTTC.

This clonotype was detected ten times or more. CDR3 sequence: CASSLRGMETQYF. As DNA, the CDR3 is TGTGCCAGCAGCTTGCGGGGGATGGAGACCCAGTACTTC. This chain links TRBV13 with TRBJ2-5; 7 bases agree with TRBD2. Per the germline V gene, CDR1 is PRHDT and CDR2 is FYEKMQ (reference sequence). Germline trimming cut 3 bases from V and 5 bases from J; bases unmatched to any gene: 3. This CDR3 is 13 amino acids long.

In its sample, this clonotype was seen many times. The rearrangement links TRBV30 to TRBJ1-2; TRBD1 matches 8 bases. CDR3 length: 13 residues. The V segment lost 4 bases and the J segment 6 bases; nucleotides outside the gene matches: 7. CDR1 and CDR2 (germline): GTSNPN, SVGIG (reference sequence). CDR3 nucleotides: TGTGCCTGGACCGTCACAGGGGGAAATGGCTACACCTTC. Protein product: CAWTVTGGNGYTF.

This chain joins TRBV6-1 and TRBJ2-7; D call uncertain. Germline values: CDR1 MNHNS, CDR2 SASEGT. The length of the CDR3 is 12 residues. V lost 3 bases and J 5 bases, leaving 8 bases between the germline ends. As DNA, the CDR3 is TGTGCCAGCAGTGATATTGCCCACGAGCAGTACTTC. Translation gives CASSDIAHEQYF.

This clonotype was recorded a few times. V is TRBV20-1 and J is TRBJ1-5, with D maybe TRBD1 (6 bases). The CDR3 extends over 13 amino acids. The V and J ends lost 6 bases and 3 bases respectively, with 12 bases between them. Per germline, CDR1 DFQATT and CDR2 SNEGSKA (reference sequence). In DNA form, the CDR3 reads TGCAGTGCCGGGGGCAGGGACAATCAGCCCCAGCATTTT. It codes for CSAGGRDNQPQHF.

This clonotype was picked up many times. CDR3 protein: CSARPTSGSNEQFF. The CDR3, as DNA: TGCAGTGCTAGACCGACTAGCGGGAGTAATGAGCAGTTCTTC. The chain employs TRBV20-1 and TRBJ2-1; 12 nucleotides agree with TRBD2. Germline values: CDR1 DFQATT, CDR2 SNEGSKA (reference sequence). The junction had 3 bases not matched to a gene; V was cut back by 2 bases and J by 7 bases. CDR3 size: 14 residues.

This clonotype was found a few times. One junction end does not reproduce the germline sequence, and a read error may be involved. This chain joins TRBV20-1 and TRBJ2-1; D is unclear. Germline V gene data show CDR1 as DFQATT and CDR2 as SNEGSKA (reference sequence). CDR3 length: 13 residues. The CDR3 sequence: CSASGYSYNEQSF. Here the CDR3 DNA reads TGCAGTGCTAGCGGTTACTCCTACAATGAGCAGTCCTTC.

This clonotype appeared many times. The chain has TRBV27 and TRBJ2-5; D perhaps matches TRBD2 (7 bases). The germline gives CDR1 MNHEY, CDR2 SMNVEV (reference sequence). This CDR3 comprises 15 residues. Deletions cut 7 bases from V and 5 bases from J, with 20 bases between. The CDR3 bases are TGTGCCAGCAAGAAGGGGGGGGCCCAACAGGAGACCCAGTACTTC. It specifies CASKKGGAQQETQYF.

This clonotype was detected many times. The gene calls are TRBV5-5 and TRBJ1-1, with D tentatively TRBD1 (6 bases). The length of the CDR3 is 14 residues. V was cut by 3 bases and J by 0 bases, with 9 bases left in between. Germline V gives CDR1 SGHKS, CDR2 YYEKEE (reference sequence). The CDR3 region is CASSWTAVNTEAFF. The CDR3 region has the DNA TGTGCCAGCAGCTGGACAGCTGTGAACACTGAAGCTTTCTTT.

This clonotype has more than one count but fewer than ten. The chain joins TRBV19 to TRBJ2-6; possibly TRBD2 for D (5 bases). This CDR3 contains 17 residues. V was trimmed by 1 base and J by 0 bases, leaving 10 bases between them. The germline CDR1 and CDR2 sequences are LNHDA and SQIVND (reference sequence). CDR3 amino acids: CASSIAYGSSGANVLTF. CDR3 nucleotides: TGTGCCAGTAGTATAGCGTATGGGAGCTCTGGGGCCAACGTCCTGACTTTC. The full variable domain, completed using reference TRBV19 and TRBJ2-6, is DGGITQSPKYLFRKEGQNVTLSCEQNLNHDAMYWYRQDPGQGLRLIYYSQIVNDFQKGDIAEGYSVSREKKESFPLTVTSAQKNPTAFYLCASSIAYGSSGANVLTFGAGSRLTVL.